This passage covers 14 T cell receptor beta chains from one sample sequenced in a study of shared T cell receptors in the human thymus. Sequencing used immunoSEQ multiplex PCR; TCRdb keeps in-frame clones, though not all of them. The profile shows some 700,000 clones, 70% to 90% of them singletons. The same sample was also studied in work on human thymus T cells.

The sequencing input was thymocytes. These receptors all come from a girl less than two years old with a congenital heart defect.

In this sample, this clone turned up once. The chain combines TRBV7-3 with TRBJ1-1; D is possibly TRBD1 (5 bases). Per the germline V gene, CDR1 is SGHTA and CDR2 is FQGTGA. This CDR3 is built from 15 residues. V was pared by 1 base and J by 6 bases, with 15 bases between. The CDR3 protein is CASSLREGTDSEAFF. In DNA form, the CDR3 reads TGTGCCAGCAGCTTAAGGGAGGGGACGGATTCTGAAGCTTTCTTT.

The genes are TRBV5-6 and TRBJ1-1; D is uncertain. This CDR3 comprises 14 residues. The germline CDR1 and CDR2 sequences are SGHDT and YYEEEE. V dropped 4 bases and J dropped 3 bases, with 13 bases sitting between them. The CDR3 DNA reads as TGTGCCAGCAGCCGGAGAGATCGGGACACTGAAGCTTTCTTT. This sequence encodes CASSRRDRDTEAFF. Full variable domain (remainder filled in from reference TRBV5-6 and TRBJ1-1): DAGVTQSPTHLIKTRGQQVTLRCSPKSGHDTVSWYQQALGQGPQFIFQYYEEEERQRGNFPDRFSGHQFPNYSSELNVNALLLGDSALYLCASSRRDRDTEAFFGQGTRLTVV.

The chain recombines TRBV6-5 with TRBJ1-5, with D maybe TRBD1 (5 bases). There are 15 residues in the CDR3. CDR1 is MNHEY, CDR2 SVGAGI, per germline. The V end was cut by 6 bases, the J end by 0 bases, with 12 bases between. The CDR3 reads CASSPGQNSNQPQHF. CDR3 bases: TGTGCCAGCAGCCCCGGACAAAATAGCAATCAGCCCCAGCATTTT.

V gene TRBV6-5 combines with J gene TRBJ1-1; D remains ambiguous. The CDR3 covers 12 residues. Germline CDR1 and CDR2: MNHEY and SVGAGI. Deletions cut 0 bases from V and 5 bases from J, with 4 bases between. CDR3 amino acids: CASSYSLTEAFF. DNA for the CDR3: TGTGCCAGCAGTTACTCGTTAACTGAAGCTTTCTTT.

The chain is built from TRBV28 and TRBJ2-7; TRBD2 agrees at 7 bases. After removal of 4 bases from V and 2 bases from J, the junction contained 11 bases not matched to a gene. CDR1 and CDR2 from the germline V gene are MDHEN and SYDVKM. CDR3 length: 16 amino acids. The CDR3 DNA sequence: TGTGCCAGCAGTTCCAGGGTAGCGGGCCTTACCTACGAGCAGTACTTC. It translates to CASSSRVAGLTYEQYF.

A note on this clone: Sequence at one end of the junction differs from germline and may be a read error. V gene TRBV6-6 combines with J gene TRBJ2-1; D is uncertain. This CDR3 is 14 amino acids long. Looked up from germline, CDR1 is MNHNY and CDR2 is SVGAGI (reference sequence). CDR3 coding DNA: TGTGCCAGCAGTTACCGGCCCAACTACTATGAGCAGTTCTTC. Protein: CASSYRPNYYEQFF.

The genes are TRBV4-3 and TRBJ2-7, with 7 bases lining up with TRBD1. The CDR3 loop spans 20 amino acids. Germline CDR1 reads LGHNA; CDR2 reads YSLEER. J lost 1 base, V lost 0 bases, and 18 bases had no gene match. The CDR3 sequence is CASSQEKGGETVTRSYEQYF. In DNA, the CDR3 is TGCGCCAGCAGCCAAGAAAAAGGGGGCGAAACAGTCACCAGGTCCTACGAGCAGTACTTC.

The chain is built from TRBV27 and TRBJ2-5; 8 positions match TRBD2. Germline V lookup: CDR1 MNHEY, CDR2 SMNVEV (reference sequence). The V gene end was trimmed by 0 bases and the J gene end by 9 bases; junction bases not matched to a gene: 12. This CDR3 is built from 16 residues. The CDR3 sequence is CASSLSGGGNAGAQYF. The CDR3 coding sequence is TGTGCCAGCAGTTTATCTGGCGGGGGGAACGCGGGGGCCCAGTACTTC.

The chain combines TRBV6-7 with TRBJ1-2; D gene uncertain. TRBV6-7 is sorted into the ORF group, with uncertain function. Trimming left V 10 bases short and J 4 bases short, with 13 bases between. This CDR3 has 12 amino acids. The CDR3 bases are TGTGCCATCAAGGCGGGGATCTATGGCTACACCTTC. Amino acids: CAIKAGIYGYTF.

This clone is a singleton in its sample. The chain links TRBV15 to TRBJ1-1; D remains ambiguous. The CDR3 length is 16 residues. Per germline, CDR1 LNHNV and CDR2 YYDKDF (reference sequence). The V and J ends lost 0 bases and 4 bases respectively, with 15 bases between them. The CDR3: CATSRDKRLVGTEAFF. The CDR3 nucleotides are TGTGCCACCAGCAGAGATAAGCGGTTGGTAGGCACTGAAGCTTTCTTT.

This clone showed up just a few times. The V and J genes are TRBV15 and TRBJ1-5; 9 bases align to TRBD1. CDR3 size: 20 residues. V trimming: 0 bases; J trimming: 1 base; junction bases outside the gene matches: 13. The germline V gene encodes CDR1 LNHNV and CDR2 YYDKDF (reference sequence). The CDR3 bases are TGTGCCACCAGCAGAGACCCCCCCCGGGACAGGGTTCGGAGCAATCAGCCCCAGCATTTT. Translated: CATSRDPPRDRVRSNQPQHF.

The V and J genes are TRBV6-6 and TRBJ1-2, with 7 bases fitting TRBD1. Germline values: CDR1 MNHNY, CDR2 SVGAGI (reference sequence). The CDR3 length is 15 residues. With V trimmed by 2 bases and J by 6 bases, 9 bases remained unmatched. CDR3 residues: CASSYTTQGLDGYTF. The CDR3, as DNA: TGTGCCAGCAGTTACACAACACAGGGGCTGGATGGCTACACCTTC.

The V and J genes are TRBV12-5 and TRBJ1-2; D uncertain. CDR3 size: 15 residues. Trimming removed 3 bases from V and 5 bases from J, with 16 bases in between. Germline assignment: CDR1 LGHNT and CDR2 FRNRAP. In nucleotides, the CDR3 is TGTGCTAGTGGTTTTAAAAGGGAGAGTTATTATGGCTACACCTTC. Amino acid sequence: CASGFKRESYYGYTF.

This rearrangement joins TRBV28 to TRBJ2-3; TRBD1 matches at 10 bases. V lost 4 bases to trimming and J lost 3 bases; unmatched junction nucleotides: 7. This CDR3 spans 16 amino acids. Germline loops: CDR1 MDHEN, CDR2 SYDVKM. The CDR3 spells CASSSGQGRWTDTQYF. DNA for the CDR3: TGTGCCAGCAGTTCGGGACAGGGGAGGTGGACAGATACGCAGTATTTT. Supplemented by reference TRBV28 and TRBJ2-3, the full variable domain reads DVKVTQSSRYLVKRTGEKVFLECVQDMDHENMFWYRQDPGLGLRLIYFSYDVKMKEKGDIPEGYSVSREKKERFSLILESASTNQTSMYLCASSSGQGRWTDTQYFGPGTRLTVL.